The rows below give T cell receptor beta chains drawn from one sample of a study of identical twins. TCRdb reprocessed the 5' RACE reads via MiXCR and lists one record per CDR3 protein. The data hold 200,000 to 300,000 distinct CDR3 sequences, with roughly a tenth observed a single time. Material: memory T cells sorted from blood. These receptors were taken from a man aged 45-65 years in good health. Each CDR3 is given without its conserved first and last residue. The D gene is left open where the match is weak.

v_gene,d_gene,j_gene,CDR3aa
TRBV19,NA,TRBJ2-1,ASSVRNFNYNEQF
TRBV4-3,TRBD1,TRBJ2-5,ASSPRLNRGETQY
TRBV3-1,NA,TRBJ1-4,ASSPQSRGAKLF
TRBV5-1,TRBD2,TRBJ2-5,ASSWEGLQETQY
TRBV11-2,NA,TRBJ2-7,ASSLGGTLTYEQY
TRBV6-2/TRBV6-3,NA,TRBJ2-3,ASRLGRLTDTQY
TRBV7-2,NA,TRBJ1-1,ASSTHQGLNTEAF
TRBV12-3/TRBV12-4,NA,TRBJ1-5,ASSYLGGNQPQH
TRBV29-1,NA,TRBJ2-3,SVVPLRATTDTQY
TRBV20-1,NA,TRBJ1-6,SATSLDGGPSSYNSPLH
TRBV11-1,TRBD2,TRBJ2-5,ASSLSFAGGPLQETQY
TRBV5-1,NA,TRBJ1-1,ASSLGAIQRNTEAF
TRBV11-2,TRBD2,TRBJ2-2,ASSLGLAGGRGTGELF
TRBV11-2,NA,TRBJ2-7,ASSLGGEYEQY
TRBV20-1,NA,TRBJ1-1,SAREGGREFTEAF
TRBV12-3/TRBV12-4,TRBD1,TRBJ1-4,ASGGTELANEKLF
TRBV7-2,NA,TRBJ2-3,ASSHPAGATQY